This TCR beta chain was documented in a study of shared clonotypes between healthy human individuals. Overall study context: Used for every donor were three CD4 naive, three CD4 memory, two CD8 naive and one CD8 memory plate.

Terminally differentiated effector memory CD45RA+ cells were excluded from the naive CD8 cells, which were CD45RO-negative and positively selected for CCR7. About this clone itself: The target antigen is unknown.

Deep-level running was used for the assay. Template for every sorted-subset replicate PCR totaled about 200 ng DNA, 30,000 to 35,000 T cell genomes. The method was immunoSEQ multiplex PCR; TCRdb's version includes in-frame clones alone and lacks a portion of them. The data contain 1.5 million to 2.5 million clones, about 95% of them singletons. The germline V and J ends were trimmed by 0 bases and 6 bases, with 9 bases remaining between them. Germline CDR1 SQVTM, CDR2 ANQGSEA. The CDR3 covers 12 residues. Whole-study findings and limits: Clonotypes that were shared across four donors made up roughly 5.2% of naive CD4 clonotypes.

This clonotype was obtained from a man in his late teens or twenties in good health. The chain carries TRBV29-1 and TRBJ2-7; D gene ambiguous. What was sequenced was naive CD8+ T cells sorted from blood. Here the CDR3 DNA reads TGCAGCGTTGAAGATCGTGAGTTCGAGCAGTACTTC. Translated: CSVEDREFEQYF.